This TCR beta chain was recorded in a study of blood T cells in healthy people across ages (dated by TCRdb to 2015 to 2017). As for the study more broadly: In model experiments, roughly one uniquely barcoded TCR beta cDNA molecule per two T cells was captured by template switching. Using the same blood draw, the study looked at two additional independent replicas of 1 million unique cDNA reads for two donors, one aged 18 to 30 and the other aged 80 or older. Using deep sequencing normalized with unique cDNA molecular identifiers, the study measured how TCR beta repertoire diversity changes with age. Donors were grouped into four age groups: young (average roughly 15 years), middle-aged (around 39), aged (around 60) and long-lived (around 80). To avoid experimental bias, donors of different ages were distributed randomly across sequencing lanes. Beyond this particular receptor, the publication reports: Conclusive comparison of naive and antigen-experienced compartments was prevented by the profiling of bulk unsorted PBMCs. The long-lived group showed more naive CD4+ T cells, fewer expanded clones and increased TCR diversity than the aged group, suggesting age selection. Observed TCR beta diversity per million T cells fell roughly linearly with age, and a significant reduction was already apparent by age around 44. Donor CMV infection status was unknown, potentially confounding age-related changes in expanded clonotypes. A strong correlation was found between observed TCR beta diversity and the percentage of naive T cells measured by flow cytometry. Total diversity estimates from one million sequenced T cells were considered lower bounds and underestimates.

Notes on this clonotype: There is no known antigen for this receptor. No per-base quality is available; no much larger clone lies one base away.

The donors were roughly 40 Caucasian individuals from Russia, aged 6 to 90 years, who were systemically healthy. Ten milliliters of peripheral blood were drawn from each donor into EDTA-treated Vacutainer tubes. Ficoll-Paque density-gradient centrifugation was used to isolate PBMCs, with at least 7 million per sample. Trizol reagent was used to extract total RNA from the PBMCs, yielding at least 6 micrograms per sample. For every donor, flow cytometry on a PBMC aliquot measured the percentage of naive CD45RAhigh/CD27high T cells. The method was 5' RACE. The run used an Illumina HiSeq 2500. The second PCR ran for about 6 to 12 cycles and used a J-beta primer mix along with a sample-barcoded 5' primer. Each TCR beta cDNA molecule received a unique molecular identifier from a template-switch 5' adaptor carrying 12 random nucleotides. At least 2.5 million CDR3-containing paired-end reads were obtained from each sample. First-strand cDNA synthesis was performed from all RNA using the Mint cDNA synthesis kit, with priming by a TRBC-specific oligonucleotide. Following uracil-DNA glycosylase treatment, all cDNA underwent a first 18-cycle PCR with the universal primers M1SS and BC2_uni_R. The study's processing was this. For normalization, 1 million high-quality reads, each with a distinct molecular identifier, were randomly selected from each sample. Instead of being binned into consensus sequences, reads with shared molecular identifiers were discarded. MiTCR, set to a Q25 quality threshold and the strictest error-elimination algorithm, was used for CDR3 identification, clonotype clustering and error correction. A nonparametric unseen species model using Euler transformation provided a lower-bound estimate of total TCR beta diversity. TCRdb itself trimmed the public reads at Q25 with fastp, ran MiXCR and retained productive beta chains. Identical CDR3 proteins give one entry, which carries the most common genes and DNA. In this record, the V and J calls reflect TCRdb's handling and not the investigators' own analysis. This sample gives about a million distinct CDR3 sequences in total; roughly 50% of them show up just once. The ten largest clones capture about a fifth of the sample.

The receptor's source is a woman in her fifties or sixties in good health. Material: blood.

The DNA sequence is given as TGTGCCAGCAGTTTTTCTGGGGCAGCGACACTTCAAGAGACCCAGTACTTC. Its product reads: CASSFSGAATLQETQYF. The chain joins TRBV28 to TRBJ2-5; the D region possibly corresponds to TRBD1 (5 bases align). Taken from the germline V gene, the CDR1 and CDR2 loops are MDHEN and SYDVKM. V lost 3 bases and J lost 2 bases; the stretch between them is 19 bases long. The CDR3 goes from the cysteine to the phenylalanine over 17 residues. Solely the CDR3 DNA is kept, with 51 bases framed from the first base.